This T cell receptor beta chain came from a study of blood T cell repertoires in COVID-19. For the study at large: COVID-19 samples, acute and convalescent, were from the United States, Italy and Spain. Sample material is recorded as cDNA or gDNA derived from T cells, B-cell-depleted T cells, or PBMCs.

Profiled with immunoSEQ multiplex PCR; TCRdb holds only in-frame clones, not every one. The sample carries tens of thousands of clones, 75% to 90% recorded once. The CDR3 covers 16 residues. V shed 1 base, J shed 6 bases, and the junction held 10 bases outside the gene matches. Germline assignment: CDR1 SQVTM and CDR2 ANQGSEA. The TCR sequence derives from a human donor in a cohort sampled during active COVID-19. The J gene is TRBJ2-7, the V gene TRBV29-1; TRBD2 agrees at 12 bases. The sequenced sample consisted of peripheral blood. Written as DNA, the CDR3 is TGCAGCGTTGAAGTCTGGACTAGCGGGGCCTCGGGCGAGCAGTACTTC. Translated: CSVEVWTSGASGEQYF.